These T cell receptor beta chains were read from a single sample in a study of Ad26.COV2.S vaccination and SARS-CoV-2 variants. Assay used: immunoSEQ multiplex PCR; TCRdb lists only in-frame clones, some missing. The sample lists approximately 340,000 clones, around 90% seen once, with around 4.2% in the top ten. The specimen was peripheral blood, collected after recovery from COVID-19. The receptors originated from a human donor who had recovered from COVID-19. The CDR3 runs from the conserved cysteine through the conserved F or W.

CASSDSMRGGGEAFF	TRBJ1-1	15	TRBV6-4
CASILAAHMNTEAFF	TRBJ1-1	15	TRBV2
CASSIVGLAGGYNEQFF	TRBJ2-1	17	TRBV19
CASLRELNTEAFF	TRBJ1-1	13	TRBV7-9
CATLGAGPARGYTF	TRBJ1-2	14	TRBV6-5
CASSSGLRETQYF	TRBJ2-5	13	TRBV7-9
CASSYGRGIGNTIYF	TRBJ1-3	15	TRBV6-2/TRBV6-3
CASSYSLISSGNTIYF	TRBJ1-3	16	TRBV6-5
CASSPERATNEKLFF	TRBJ1-4	15	TRBV18
CASSRRGELFF	TRBJ2-2	11	TRBV6-5
CASSYPSGQNTGELFF	TRBJ2-2	16	TRBV6-5
CSAGGKGRNTEAFF	TRBJ1-1	14	TRBV29-1
CSVPRGGGPHNEQFF	TRBJ2-1	15	TRBV29-1
CASSPGRGYGYTF	TRBJ1-2	13	TRBV12-3/TRBV12-4
CASSLRQGLTEAFF	TRBJ1-1	14	TRBV6-2/TRBV6-3
CASSFGGGLNEQYF	TRBJ2-7	14	TRBV27
CASSADTDQPQHF	TRBJ1-5	13	TRBV7-8
CASSVVGGEKLFF	TRBJ1-4	13	TRBV9
CASSSPLRGSYNEQFF	TRBJ2-1	16	TRBV5-5
CASSVGRTSGYEQYF	TRBJ2-7	15	TRBV9
CASSAALETEAFF	TRBJ1-1	13	TRBV9
CASSVVDSGGGGELFF	TRBJ2-2	16	TRBV9
CASSSPTGDGYTF	TRBJ1-2	13	TRBV12-3/TRBV12-4
CASSETRTSGGAPGELFF	TRBJ2-2	18	TRBV2
CASSEANRPEGGYTF	TRBJ1-2	15	TRBV6-1
CASSEARLGGGRGTYEQYF	TRBJ2-7	19	TRBV6-1
CASSPLREADEQFF	TRBJ2-1	14	TRBV19
CASSLFRQRNNSPLHF	TRBJ1-6	16	TRBV13
CASSDVGTDTQYF	TRBJ2-3	13	TRBV6-4
CASSYAQSSYNSPLHF	TRBJ1-6	16	TRBV6-2/TRBV6-3
CASRVAGGTDTQYF	TRBJ2-3	14	TRBV5-1
CATSRQRQGARYEQYF	TRBJ2-7	16	TRBV15
CASSLARGGSQETQYF	TRBJ2-5	16	TRBV7-8
CASSKYRDNEQFF	TRBJ2-1	13	TRBV6-4
CASIPVRRDWETQYF	TRBJ2-5	15	TRBV6-4
CASSVAGGWQFF	TRBJ2-1	12	TRBV9
CASSEGVATNEKLFF	TRBJ1-4	15	TRBV25-1
CASSPGEAFNEQFF	TRBJ2-1	14	TRBV7-3
CASSSGQGPDTQYF	TRBJ2-3	14	TRBV7-9
CASSPGTERAQYF	TRBJ2-5	13	TRBV12-3/TRBV12-4
CAISESGGNEQYF	TRBJ2-7	13	TRBV10-3
CASATRTYNEQFF	TRBJ2-1	13	TRBV7-2
CASSQDSAREAFF	TRBJ1-1	13	TRBV4-1
CASSVSGTNQPQHF	TRBJ1-5	14	TRBV9
CASSIEPGRYNYGYTF	TRBJ1-2	16	TRBV6-2/TRBV6-3
CASKRDRGGYEQYF	TRBJ2-7	14	TRBV2
CASSEARGEQFF	TRBJ2-1	12	TRBV6-1
CASSGVAQINEKLFF	TRBJ1-4	15	TRBV2